Described below is a single T cell receptor beta chain sequence and its context. Its target is unknown. V was pared by 3 bases and J by 3 bases, with 8 bases between. The CDR3 loop spans 14 amino acids. CDR1 is SGHTA, CDR2 FQGNSA, per germline. The data are from a study of cytomegalovirus exposure and HLA in healthy donors. Study-level findings and limits: It was fewer than 200 TCR beta chains that were listed as cytomegalovirus-associated. Earlier analysis yielded a pattern in which most TCR beta V segments were productive about 90% or about 30% of the time. It was reportedly the case that the classifier diagnosed cytomegalovirus status with high specificity and sensitivity.

The PCR employed 60 Vbeta primers together with 13 Jbeta primers. Assay: immunoSEQ multiplex PCR; the TCRdb copy retains only in-frame clones and omits some. This table holds some 130,000 clones, more than 9.5% found once. Sequenced material: PBMCs. This receptor was taken from a man between 45 and 60 years old in good health and CMV-seronegative. The rearrangement uses TRBV7-2 and TRBJ2-2; perhaps TRBD1 as D (5 bases). The CDR3 DNA sequence: TGTGCCAGCAGCTTCGACAGATACACCGGGGAGCTGTTTTTT. Its translation is CASSFDRYTGELFF.